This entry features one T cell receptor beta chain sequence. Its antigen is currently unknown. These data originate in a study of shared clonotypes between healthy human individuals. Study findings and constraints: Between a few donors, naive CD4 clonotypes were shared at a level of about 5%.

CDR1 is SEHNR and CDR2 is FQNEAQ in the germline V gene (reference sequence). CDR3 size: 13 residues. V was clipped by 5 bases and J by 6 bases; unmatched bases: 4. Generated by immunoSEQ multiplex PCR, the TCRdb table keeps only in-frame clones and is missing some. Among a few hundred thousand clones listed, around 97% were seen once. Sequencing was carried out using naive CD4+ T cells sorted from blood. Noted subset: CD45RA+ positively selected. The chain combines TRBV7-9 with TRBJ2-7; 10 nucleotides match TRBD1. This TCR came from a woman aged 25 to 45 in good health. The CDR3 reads CASSRRDRGEQYF. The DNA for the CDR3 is TGTGCCAGCAGCAGGCGGGACAGGGGCGAGCAGTACTTC.